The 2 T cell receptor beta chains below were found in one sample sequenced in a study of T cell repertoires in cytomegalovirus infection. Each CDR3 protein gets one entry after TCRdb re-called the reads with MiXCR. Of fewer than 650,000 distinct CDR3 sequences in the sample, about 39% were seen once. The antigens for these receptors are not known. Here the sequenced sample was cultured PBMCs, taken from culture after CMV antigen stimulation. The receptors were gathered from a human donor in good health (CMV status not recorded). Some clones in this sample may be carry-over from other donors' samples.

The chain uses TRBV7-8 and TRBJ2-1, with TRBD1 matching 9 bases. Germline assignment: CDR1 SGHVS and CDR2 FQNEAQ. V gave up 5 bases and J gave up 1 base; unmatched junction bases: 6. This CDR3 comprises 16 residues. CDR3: CASSPYRGQSYNEQFF. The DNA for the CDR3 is TGTGCCAGCAGCCCTTACAGGGGGCAGTCCTACAATGAGCAGTTCTTC.

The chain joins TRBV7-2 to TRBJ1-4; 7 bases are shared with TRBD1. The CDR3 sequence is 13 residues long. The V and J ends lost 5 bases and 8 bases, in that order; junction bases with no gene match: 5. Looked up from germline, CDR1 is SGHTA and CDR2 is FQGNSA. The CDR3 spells CASSRRDSEKLFF. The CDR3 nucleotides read TGTGCCAGCAGCCGGAGGGACAGCGAAAAACTGTTTTTT.